Following are 24 T cell receptor beta chains from one sample sequenced in a study of molecular identifiers for immune sequencing clone quantification. MiXCR, run by TCRdb on the PCR reads, gives a single entry per CDR3 protein. The table has approximately 54,000 distinct CDR3 sequences, around 27% seen once. The sequenced sample was naive CD8+ T cells from blood, with Jurkat cell RNA spiked in. The subset is: FACS-sorted CD8+CD4-CCR7+CD45RA+ naive T cells. All receptors derive from a human donor in good health. Some libraries in this study had Jurkat cell RNA spiked in.

This clonotype was seen at least ten times. CDR3 amino acids: CSASPSRNEQFF. CDR3 bases: TGCAGTGCTAGTCCCAGCCGCAATGAGCAGTTCTTC. The chain couples TRBV20-1 to TRBJ2-1; D gene uncertain. The CDR3 has 12 residues. V dropped 3 bases and J dropped 6 bases, with 9 bases sitting between them. From germline, CDR1 is DFQATT and CDR2 SNEGSKA (reference sequence).

A note on this clonotype: A much larger clone sits a single nucleotide away, making a read error possible. V gene TRBV4-2 combines with J gene TRBJ1-1; D call uncertain. The CDR3 has 14 amino acids. CDR1 LGHNA and CDR2 YNFKEQ come from the germline V gene. The CDR3 sequence: CASRHSPGGTEAFF. Written as DNA, the CDR3 is TGTGCCAGCCGCCATTCCCCAGGAGGGACTGAAGCTTTCTTT.

In this sample, this clonotype turned up many times. The chain couples TRBV5-4 to TRBJ2-7, with D tentatively TRBD1 or TRBD2 (5 bases each). Germline V CDR1 and CDR2: SGHNT, YYREEE (reference sequence). Trimming shortened V by 2 bases and J by 4 bases, and 13 bases separated the two germline ends. This CDR3 comprises 14 residues. The DNA for the CDR3 is TGTGCCAGCAGCTTTCGGGGACCATCTTACGAGCAGTACTTC. Amino acid sequence: CASSFRGPSYEQYF.

This clonotype was counted between two and nine times. A much more abundant neighbour one base away suggests this may be a read error. The chain joins TRBV28 to TRBJ2-5; 8 bases match TRBD2. The germline CDR1 and CDR2 sequences are MDHEN and SYDVKM. V shed 2 bases and J 5 bases; nucleotides not matched to a gene: 7. The CDR3 spans 15 residues. The CDR3 DNA sequence: TGTGCCAGCAGTTTAGTTCTAGCGGGTCATGAGACCCAGTACTTC. This translates into CASSLVLAGHETQYF.

Points on this clonotype: Its ends do not fully match the called genes, so a read error is possible. The V call is TRBV20-1, the J call TRBJ2-7; D may correspond to TRBD1 or TRBD2 (5 bases each). The CDR3 has 13 residues. Per the germline V gene, CDR1 is DFQATT and CDR2 is SNEGSKA (reference sequence). CDR3 bases: TGCAGTGCTGCCCAGGGTCTAGCCTACGCGCAGTACTTC. This sequence encodes CSAAQGLAYAQYF.

This clonotype came up a few times. The rearrangement links TRBV7-9 to TRBJ1-5; maybe TRBD1 (5 bases). The CDR3 contains 15 residues. CDR1 and CDR2 from the germline V gene are SEHNR and FQNEAQ (reference sequence). V was shortened by 6 bases and J by 3 bases, with 15 bases between the two germline ends. The CDR3 sequence: CASSSPGGDNQPQHF. CDR3 coding DNA: TGTGCCAGCAGTTCCCCGGGAGGGGACAATCAGCCCCAGCATTTT.

Many counts were recorded for this clonotype. This chain uses TRBV7-9 with TRBJ1-2, with unresolved D. The CDR3 totals 14 residues. From germline, CDR1 is SEHNR and CDR2 FQNEAQ (reference sequence). V was trimmed by 1 base and J by 2 bases, leaving 8 bases between them. As DNA, the CDR3 is TGTGCCAGCAGCTTAGAGAAGCCCAACTATGGCTACACCTTC. It specifies CASSLEKPNYGYTF. Full variable domain (rest looked up from reference TRBV7-9 and TRBJ1-2): DTGVSQNPRHKITKRGQNVTFRCDPISEHNRLYWYRQTLGQGPEFLTYFQNEAQLEKSRLLSDRFSAERPKGSFSTLEIQRTEQGDSAMYLCASSLEKPNYGYTFGSGTRLTVV.

Points on this clonotype: A junction boundary mismatches the germline segment, possibly from a read error. The V and J genes are TRBV6-5 and TRBJ2-1; D is undetermined. The CDR3 sequence is 15 residues long. Germline assignment: CDR1 MNHEY and CDR2 SVGAGI. The CDR3 loop is CASGYGPSSCSGQFF. The CDR3, as DNA: TGTGCCAGCGGTTACGGACCCAGCTCCTGCAGTGGGCAGTTCTTC.

This clonotype was seen many times. The gene calls are TRBV7-9 and TRBJ2-5; the match to TRBD2 covers 14 bases. The V and J ends lost 11 bases and 3 bases, in that order; junction bases with no gene match: 8. The germline gives CDR1 SEHNR, CDR2 FQNEAQ (reference sequence). This CDR3 has 15 residues. CDR3 region: CAGGTSGSVKETQYF. In nucleotides, the CDR3 is TGTGCCGGGGGGACTAGCGGGAGCGTGAAAGAGACCCAGTACTTC.

The V call is TRBV20-1, the J call TRBJ2-3, with TRBD2 matching 8 bases. This CDR3 has 17 amino acids. Germline V lookup: CDR1 DFQATT, CDR2 SNEGSKA (reference sequence). The ends lost 3 bases at V and 0 bases at J; junction bases unmatched: 11. CDR3 in amino acids: CSASRQQRELSTDTQYF. The CDR3 DNA follows: TGCAGTGCTAGTCGCCAGCAGCGGGAGCTGAGCACAGATACGCAGTATTTT.

This clonotype was recorded at least ten times. This sequence joins TRBV7-6 and TRBJ2-1; D gene uncertain. CDR1 SGHVS and CDR2 FNYEAQ come from the germline V gene. The length of the CDR3 is 16 residues. Trimming pared 5 bases from V and 6 bases from J, leaving 20 bases between. DNA of the CDR3: TGTGCCAGCAGCCCCCACGTAGAGGCAGGCCCCAATGAGCAGTTCTTC. Its protein product is CASSPHVEAGPNEQFF. The entire variable domain, with the rest obtained from reference TRBV7-6 and TRBJ2-1, is as follows: GAGVSQSPRYKVTKRGQDVALRCDPISGHVSLYWYRQALGQGPEFLTYFNYEAQQDKSGLPNDRFSAERPEGSISTLTIQRTEQRDSAMYRCASSPHVEAGPNEQFFGPGTRLTVL.

There are a few counts of this clonotype. The chain has TRBV6-2 or TRBV6-3 and TRBJ2-3; D possibly corresponds to TRBD2 (5 bases). CDR1 and CDR2 (germline): MNHEY, SVGEGT. V lost 4 bases and J 4 bases, leaving 24 bases between the germline ends. This CDR3 is 18 amino acids long. CDR3 loop: CASSSLAARWATADTQYF. CDR3 DNA: TGTGCCAGCAGTTCCCTAGCAGCGCGATGGGCCACTGCAGATACGCAGTATTTT.

Note on this clonotype: This may come from a read error, since a much larger clone is one base off. The rearrangement joins TRBV10-3 to TRBJ2-5, with TRBD1 matching 9 bases. Germline V gene data show CDR1 as ENHRY and CDR2 as SYGVKD. CDR3 length equals 16 residues. The CDR3 nucleotides read TGTGCCATCAGTGATGGGGGACAGGGTATCCAAGAGACCCAGTCCTTC. It is translated as CAISDGGQGIQETQSF.

This clonotype was detected many times. The gene calls are TRBV9 and TRBJ2-3, with D possibly matching TRBD2 (5 bases). V lost 0 bases and J 6 bases, leaving 11 bases between the germline ends. The CDR3 runs 14 residues. Germline CDR1 SGDLS, CDR2 YYNGEE. Here the CDR3 DNA reads TGTGCCAGCAGCGTAGGAGGGCCCCCGGATACGCAGTATTTT. Amino acids: CASSVGGPPDTQYF.

This clonotype was seen many times. The genes are TRBV7-2 and TRBJ1-1; maybe TRBD1 (6 bases). The CDR3 loop spans 11 amino acids. The germline V and J ends were trimmed by 5 bases and 6 bases, with 7 bases remaining between them. Germline loops: CDR1 SGHTA, CDR2 FQGNSA. CDR3 protein: CASSGGPEAFF. The CDR3 DNA reads TGTGCCAGCAGCGGGGGCCCTGAAGCTTTCTTT.

Of note for this clonotype: A much larger clone differs by one base, so this may be a read error. This chain joins TRBV27 and TRBJ2-5; TRBD2 might be the D (5 bases). CDR1 and CDR2 (germline): MNHEY, SMNVEV (reference sequence). The CDR3 is 14 residues long. Trimming took 2 bases from V and 9 from J, leaving 16 bases between them. CDR3 nucleotide sequence: TGTGCCAGCAGTTTAGTTCGGGGTTCGGAGCCCCAGTACTTC. Amino acids: CASSLVRGSEPQYF.

As to this clonotype: Given a much more abundant clone one base away, this may be a read error. V gene TRBV28 combines with J gene TRBJ1-5; D gene unclear. Germline values: CDR1 MDHEN, CDR2 SYDVKM. The CDR3 covers 16 residues. The CDR3 DNA sequence: TGTGCCAGCAGTTTAGACCAAGACTATAGCAATCAGCCCCCGCATTTT. Translating it yields CASSLDQDYSNQPPHF.

This clonotype has just a few counts. A single base separates this from a much larger clone, so it may be a read error. The chain carries TRBV4-1 and TRBJ1-1; D is uncertain. In germline, CDR1 is MGHRA, CDR2 YSYEKL. There are 12 residues in the CDR3. The DNA for the CDR3 is TGCACCAGCAGCCAAGATTTCGCTGAAGCTTTCTTT. It codes for CTSSQDFAEAFF.

In its sample, this clonotype was seen many times. An end of the junction differs from the germline gene, which may be a read error. CDR3 coding DNA: TGTGCCAGCAGCTTGGGGTCGACTAGAAGCACAGATACGCAGTATTTT. Protein: CASSLGSTRSTDTQYF. The chain couples TRBV5-3 to TRBJ2-3; D may be TRBD2 (6 bases). TRBV5-3 is known as an ORF, though its function is uncertain. This CDR3 has 16 residues.

The V gene is TRBV27, the J gene TRBJ2-7, with D unresolved. CDR1 and CDR2 from the germline V gene are MNHEY and SMNVEV (reference sequence). Deletions cut 0 bases from V and 4 bases from J, with 10 bases between. CDR3 length equals 14 residues. The CDR3 region is CASSLSGLNYEQYF. The CDR3 nucleotides read TGTGCCAGCAGTTTATCCGGGTTGAATTACGAGCAGTACTTC.

This clonotype occurred a few times. A much bigger clone sits one base away, suggesting this may be a read error. The gene calls are TRBV4-3 and TRBJ2-3; 7 bases match TRBD2. Germline-derived CDR1 and CDR2 are LGHNA and YSLEER. The CDR3 covers 18 residues. The V segment lost 0 bases and the J segment 5 bases; nucleotides outside the gene matches: 14. This CDR3 reads CASSQDNLREGLVDTQYF. The CDR3 DNA follows: TGCGCCAGCAGCCAAGATAATCTCAGGGAGGGGTTGGTAGATACGCAGTATTTT.

This clonotype appeared many times. J is TRBJ1-1 and V is TRBV4-3, with a tentative D call TRBD1 (6 bases). The CDR3 contains 13 residues. Germline CDR1 LGHNA, CDR2 YSLEER. V gave up 4 bases and J gave up 4 bases, with 10 bases separating them. CDR3 DNA sequence: TGCGCCAGCAGCCCAACAGGGCTCACTGAAGCTTTCTTT. Its translation: CASSPTGLTEAFF.

This clonotype was recorded many times. For the CDR3, the DNA is TGTGCCAGCACCGCGCTGGGGGATCCTAACTATGGCTACACCTTC. Translation gives CASTALGDPNYGYTF. The chain uses TRBV7-9 and TRBJ1-2, with D maybe TRBD1 (5 bases). Trimming shortened V by 7 bases and J by 0 bases, and 15 bases separated the two germline ends. The germline gives CDR1 SEHNR, CDR2 FQNEAQ (reference sequence). The CDR3 covers 15 residues.

In its sample, this clonotype was seen many times. The CDR3 region is CSVEWSGELFF. As DNA, the CDR3 is TGCAGCGTTGAATGGTCCGGGGAGCTGTTTTTT. J is TRBJ2-2 and V is TRBV29-1, with D unresolved. Looked up from germline, CDR1 is SQVTM and CDR2 is ANQGSEA. The V and J ends lost 2 bases and 6 bases respectively, with 4 bases between them. This CDR3 region has 11 residues.